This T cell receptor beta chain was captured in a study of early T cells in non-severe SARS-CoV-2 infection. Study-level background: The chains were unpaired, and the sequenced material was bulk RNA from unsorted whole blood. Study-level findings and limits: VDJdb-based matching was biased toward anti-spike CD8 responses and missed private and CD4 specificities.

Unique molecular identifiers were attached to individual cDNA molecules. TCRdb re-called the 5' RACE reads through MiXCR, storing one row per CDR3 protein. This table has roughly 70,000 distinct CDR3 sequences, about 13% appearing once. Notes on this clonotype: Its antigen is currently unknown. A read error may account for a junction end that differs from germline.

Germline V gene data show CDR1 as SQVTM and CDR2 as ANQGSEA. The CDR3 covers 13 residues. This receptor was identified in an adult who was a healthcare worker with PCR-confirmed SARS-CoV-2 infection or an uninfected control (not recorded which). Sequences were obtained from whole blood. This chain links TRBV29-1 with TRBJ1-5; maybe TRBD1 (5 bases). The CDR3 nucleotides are TGCAACGTTGGTCTGGGGCTAAATCAGCCCCAGCATTTT. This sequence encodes CNVGLGLNQPQHF.